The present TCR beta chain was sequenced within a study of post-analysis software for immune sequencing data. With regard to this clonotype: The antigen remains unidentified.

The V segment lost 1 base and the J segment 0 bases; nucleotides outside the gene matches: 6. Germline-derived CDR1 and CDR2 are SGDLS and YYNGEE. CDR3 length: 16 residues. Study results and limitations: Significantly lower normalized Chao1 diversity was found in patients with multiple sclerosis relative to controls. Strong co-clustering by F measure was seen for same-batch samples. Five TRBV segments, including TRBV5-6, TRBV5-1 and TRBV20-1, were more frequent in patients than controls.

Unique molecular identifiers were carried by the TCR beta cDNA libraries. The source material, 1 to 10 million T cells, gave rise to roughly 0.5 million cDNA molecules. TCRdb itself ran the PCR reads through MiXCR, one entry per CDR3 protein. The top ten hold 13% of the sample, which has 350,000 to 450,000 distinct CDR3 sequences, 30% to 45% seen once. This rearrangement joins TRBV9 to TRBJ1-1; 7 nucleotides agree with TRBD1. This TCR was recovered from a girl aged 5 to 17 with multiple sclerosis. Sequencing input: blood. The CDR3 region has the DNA TGTGCCAGCAGCGTAATTCCGGGACAGCTGAACACTGAAGCTTTCTTT. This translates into CASSVIPGQLNTEAFF. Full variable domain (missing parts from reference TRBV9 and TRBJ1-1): DSGVTQTPKHLITATGQRVTLRCSPRSGDLSVYWYQQSLDQGLQFLIQYYNGEERAKGNILERFSAQQFPDLHSELNLSSLELGDSALYFCASSVIPGQLNTEAFFGQGTRLTVV.